Described below is a single TCR beta chain sequence and its context. Its antigen is unidentified. Germline values: CDR1 SGHKS, CDR2 YYEKEE (reference sequence). This CDR3 spans 14 amino acids. The V and J ends lost 6 bases and 0 bases respectively, with 13 bases between them. A multiplex PCR was run with 60 Vbeta primers and 13 Jbeta primers. Sequencing was performed with immunoSEQ multiplex PCR; in TCRdb, only in-frame clones are kept and a portion is missing. There are tens of thousands of clones in the sample; around 8% occur only once, and about 2.3% lies in the top ten. This record belongs to a study of cytomegalovirus exposure and HLA in healthy donors. At the level of the study: Researchers found that roughly 77% of just under 400 genotyped donors fell within the Caucasian-associated ancestry cluster.

Study-wide findings and caveats: Roughly uniform depth of sequencing across donors was assumed in presence/absence analyses. In a later analysis, productive TCRs from donors in an Asian-associated ancestry cluster reportedly carried fewer N-insertions than the cohort mean.

The sequence was collected from a man in his fifties in good health and CMV-seronegative. The chain has TRBV5-5 and TRBJ2-7, with D perhaps TRBD2 (6 bases). The source material was PBMCs. The CDR3 spells CASNTGVHSYEQYF. DNA for the CDR3: TGTGCCAGCAATACGGGGGTCCACTCCTACGAGCAGTACTTC.